These 7 T cell receptor beta chains were sequenced from one sample in a study of blood T cell repertoires in COVID-19. Here immunoSEQ multiplex PCR was the method, and the copy in TCRdb shows in-frame clones only, minus some. The sample records fewer than 200,000 clones, about 83% being singletons. Sequences were obtained from peripheral blood. All receptors derive from a human donor in a cohort sampled during active COVID-19.

This clone was counted at least ten times. This sequence joins TRBV10-2 and TRBJ1-5, with D hard to call. Between the trimmed V and J ends, which lost 4 bases and 1 base, there was a span of 5 bases. The CDR3 has 13 amino acids. Germline V gene lookup returns CDR1 WSHSY and CDR2 SAAADI. CDR3 protein: CASSGQSNQPQHF. CDR3 DNA sequence: TGCGCCAGCAGTGGACAAAGCAATCAGCCCCAGCATTTT.

The V gene is TRBV28, the J gene TRBJ2-7; D is perhaps TRBD1 (5 bases). This CDR3 is 12 amino acids long. Trimming took off 5 bases at V and 7 bases at J, with 12 bases between the two ends. The germline CDR1 and CDR2 sequences are MDHEN and SYDVKM. The CDR3 reads CASSKGLGEQYF. CDR3 coding DNA: TGTGCCAGCAGTAAGGGGCTTGGTGAGCAGTACTTC.

This chain uses TRBV5-1 with TRBJ2-7; D perhaps matches TRBD1 (5 bases). Germline V lookup: CDR1 SGHRS, CDR2 YFSETQ. V was trimmed by 0 bases and J by 5 bases, leaving 15 bases between them. This CDR3 has 15 residues. In DNA, the CDR3 is TGCGCCAGCAGCTTGGGGACAATCTCTCTCGACGAGCAGTACTTC. Its translation is CASSLGTISLDEQYF.

This clone was counted a single time. The CDR3 here is CASRVSAGGEQYF. The CDR3 region has the DNA TGTGCCAGTCGAGTGTCCGCGGGGGGCGAGCAGTACTTC. The chain carries TRBV12-3 or TRBV12-4 and TRBJ2-7, with 8 nucleotides matching TRBD2. Trimming cost V 9 bases and J 6 bases; bases outside gene matches: 10. The CDR3 covers 13 residues.

This clone was counted once. This chain uses TRBV5-1 with TRBJ2-3, with 13 positions matching TRBD2. Trimming took 0 bases from V and 2 from J; bases not matched to a gene: 3. The CDR3 runs to 17 residues. CDR1 is SGHRS and CDR2 is YFSETQ in the germline V gene. The chain's CDR3 is CASSLAGTSGNTDTQYF. The CDR3 nucleotides read TGCGCCAGCAGCTTGGCTGGGACTAGCGGGAACACAGATACGCAGTATTTT.

In DNA form, the CDR3 reads TGTGCCAGCAGTTATCCGAGGACTAGCGGGGGTGGAAACACCGGGGAGCTGTTTTTT. It codes for CASSYPRTSGGGNTGELFF. The genes are TRBV6-2 or TRBV6-3 and TRBJ2-2; 13 positions agree with TRBD2. With 3 bases clipped from V and 2 bases from J, the junction kept 9 bases outside the gene matches. Germline V lookup: CDR1 MNHEY, CDR2 SVGEGT. The CDR3 covers 19 residues.

This clone was counted a few times. This chain uses TRBV4-3 with TRBJ1-5; D remains unclear. The CDR3 is made up of 14 amino acids. Trimming removed 1 base from V and 4 bases from J, with 8 bases in between. CDR1 is LGHNA, CDR2 YSLEER, per germline. CDR3 nucleotide sequence: TGCGCCAGCAGCCAAGTGCGAGTAAATCAGCCCCAGCATTTT. Encoded protein: CASSQVRVNQPQHF.